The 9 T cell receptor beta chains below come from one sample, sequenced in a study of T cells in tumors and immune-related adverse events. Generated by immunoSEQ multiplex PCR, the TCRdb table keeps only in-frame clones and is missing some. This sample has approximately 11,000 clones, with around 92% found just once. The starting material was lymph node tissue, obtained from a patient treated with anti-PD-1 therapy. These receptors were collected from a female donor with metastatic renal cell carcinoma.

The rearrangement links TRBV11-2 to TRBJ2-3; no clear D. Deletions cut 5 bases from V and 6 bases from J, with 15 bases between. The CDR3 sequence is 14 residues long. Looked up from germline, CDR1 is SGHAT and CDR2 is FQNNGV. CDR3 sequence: CASSRRTAGDTQYF. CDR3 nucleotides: TGTGCCAGCAGCCGCCGGACGGCCGGGGATACGCAGTATTTT.

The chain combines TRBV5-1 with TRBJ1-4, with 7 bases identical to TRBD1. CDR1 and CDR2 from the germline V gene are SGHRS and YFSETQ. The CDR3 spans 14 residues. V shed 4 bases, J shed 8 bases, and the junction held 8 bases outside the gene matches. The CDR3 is CASSPGTDHEKLFF. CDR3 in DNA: TGCGCCAGCAGCCCAGGGACAGATCACGAAAAACTGTTTTTT.

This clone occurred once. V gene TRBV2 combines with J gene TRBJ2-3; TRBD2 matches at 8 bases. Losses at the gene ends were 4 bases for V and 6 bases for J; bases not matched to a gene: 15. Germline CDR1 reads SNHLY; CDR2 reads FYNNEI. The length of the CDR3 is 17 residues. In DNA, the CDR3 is TGTGCCAGCAGTGGAAGGGTGGCGGGAGGCCGGCGGGATACGCAGTATTTT. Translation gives CASSGRVAGGRRDTQYF. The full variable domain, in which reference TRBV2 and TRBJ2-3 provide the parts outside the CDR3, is EPEVTQTPSHQVTQMGQEVILRCVPISNHLYFYWYRQILGQKVEFLVSFYNNEISEKSEIFDDQFSVERPDGSNFTLKIRSTKLEDSAMYFCASSGRVAGGRRDTQYFGPGTRLTVL.

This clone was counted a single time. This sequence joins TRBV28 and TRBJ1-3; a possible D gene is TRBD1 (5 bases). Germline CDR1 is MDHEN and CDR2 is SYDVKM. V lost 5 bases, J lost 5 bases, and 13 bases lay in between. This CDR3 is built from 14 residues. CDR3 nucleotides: TGTGCCAGCAGTCGGGGGGTGGTTAGAAACACCATATATTTT. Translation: CASSRGVVRNTIYF.

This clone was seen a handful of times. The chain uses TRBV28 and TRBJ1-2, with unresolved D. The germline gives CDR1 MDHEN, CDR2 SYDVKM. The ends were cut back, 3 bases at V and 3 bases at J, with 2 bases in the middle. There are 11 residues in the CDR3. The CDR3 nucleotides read TGTGCCAGCAGTTTCTACTATGGCTACACCTTC. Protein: CASSFYYGYTF.

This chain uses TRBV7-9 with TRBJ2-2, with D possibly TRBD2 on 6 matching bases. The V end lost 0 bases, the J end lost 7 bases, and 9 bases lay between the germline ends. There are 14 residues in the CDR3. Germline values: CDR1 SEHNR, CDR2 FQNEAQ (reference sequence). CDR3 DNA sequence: TGTGCCAGCAGCTTAGCGCGGGGTATCGGGGAGCTGTTTTTT. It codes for CASSLARGIGELFF.

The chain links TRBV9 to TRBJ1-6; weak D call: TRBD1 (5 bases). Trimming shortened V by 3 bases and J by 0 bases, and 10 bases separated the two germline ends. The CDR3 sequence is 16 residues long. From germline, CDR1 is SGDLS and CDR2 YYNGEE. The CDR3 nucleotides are TGTGCCAGCAGCGGACCAGGGAGCTCCTATAATTCACCCCTCCACTTT. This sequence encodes CASSGPGSSYNSPLHF.

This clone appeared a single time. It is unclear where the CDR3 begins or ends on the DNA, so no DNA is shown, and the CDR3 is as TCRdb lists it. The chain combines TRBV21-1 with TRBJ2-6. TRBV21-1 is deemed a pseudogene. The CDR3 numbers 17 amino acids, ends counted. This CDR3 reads CASSNVGWGSGANVLTF.

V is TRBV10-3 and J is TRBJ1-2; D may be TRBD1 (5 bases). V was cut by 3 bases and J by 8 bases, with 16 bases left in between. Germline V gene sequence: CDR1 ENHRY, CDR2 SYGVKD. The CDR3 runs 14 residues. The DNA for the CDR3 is TGTGCCATCAGTGATTTGGGGCAGGGCATAGGCTACACCTTC. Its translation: CAISDLGQGIGYTF.